This TCR beta chain came from a study of T cell changes during pregnancy in multiple sclerosis. Profiling relied on immunoSEQ multiplex PCR, and the TCRdb table lists in-frame clones only, not all of them. The sample has 90,000 to 120,000 clones, approximately 94% seen once; the top ten hold approximately 1%. This TCR was recovered from a female donor with multiple sclerosis, enrolled in a pregnancy study. The material was peripheral blood, obtained before pregnancy.

The CDR3 loop is CAISESTTGSSYEQYF. The CDR3 coding sequence is TGTGCCATCAGTGAGTCGACGACGGGGAGCTCCTACGAGCAGTACTTC. The chain recombines TRBV10-3 with TRBJ2-7, with D possibly being TRBD2 (5 bases). This CDR3 is built from 16 residues. V was pared by 0 bases and J by 0 bases, with 12 bases between. Germline V gene data show CDR1 as ENHRY and CDR2 as SYGVKD.